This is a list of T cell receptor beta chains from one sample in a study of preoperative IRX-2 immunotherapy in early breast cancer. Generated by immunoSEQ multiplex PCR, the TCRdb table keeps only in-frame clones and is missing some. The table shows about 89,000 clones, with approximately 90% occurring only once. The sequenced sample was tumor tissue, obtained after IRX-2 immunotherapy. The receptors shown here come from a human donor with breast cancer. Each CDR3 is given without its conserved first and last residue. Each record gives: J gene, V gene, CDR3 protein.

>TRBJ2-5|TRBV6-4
ASMAVSSETQY
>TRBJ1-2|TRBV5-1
ASSLVKGTNYGYT
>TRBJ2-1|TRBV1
TSTTLAVSSYNEQF
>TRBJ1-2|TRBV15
ATSRGQAIYGYT
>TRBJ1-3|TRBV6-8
ASRGNGGWGAGNTIY
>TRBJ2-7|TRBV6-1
ASSEDTGADYEQY
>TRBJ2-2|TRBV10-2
ASSVRTGGTGELF
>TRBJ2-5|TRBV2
ASSHQGSQETQY
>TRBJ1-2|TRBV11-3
ASSLGQGSPYGYT
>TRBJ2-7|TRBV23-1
ASSHGQGPSYEQY
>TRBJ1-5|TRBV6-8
ASSFDRGYNQPQH
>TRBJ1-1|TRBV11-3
ASRELEVNTEAF
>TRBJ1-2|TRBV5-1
ASSRRGQNYGYT
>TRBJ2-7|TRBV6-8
ASSYREGSYEQY
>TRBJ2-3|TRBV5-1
ASSLEAGGPPDTQY
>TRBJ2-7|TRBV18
ASSQADGAYEQY
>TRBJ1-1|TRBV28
ASSFGGTNTEAF
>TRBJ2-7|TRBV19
ASPPPGSYEQY
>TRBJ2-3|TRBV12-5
ASGLAGTDTQY
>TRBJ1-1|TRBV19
ASSITGGRTEAF
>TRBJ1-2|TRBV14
ASSHGTNYGYT
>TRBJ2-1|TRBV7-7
ASSQSTDYNNEQF
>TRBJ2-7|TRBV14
ASSPTNRQGFYEQY
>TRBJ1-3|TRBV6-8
ASSSYTGVFGNTIY
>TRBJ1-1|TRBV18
ASSPSGGNTEAF
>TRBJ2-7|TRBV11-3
ASSQVTSGSLYEQY
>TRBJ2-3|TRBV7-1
ASRRERGTDTQY
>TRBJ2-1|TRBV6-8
ASARDRASNEQF
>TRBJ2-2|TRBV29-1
SAGLAGGPIGELF
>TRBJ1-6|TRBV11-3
ASSDAGTGGSPLH
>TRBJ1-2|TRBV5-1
ASSLAGSQAYGYT
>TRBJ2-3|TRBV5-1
ASSTGTRLTDTQY
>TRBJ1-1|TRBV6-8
ATGTDQNTEAF
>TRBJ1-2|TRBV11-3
ASSASDRNYGYT
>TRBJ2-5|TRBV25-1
ASSEWAKETQY
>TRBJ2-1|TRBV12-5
ASCLTGAGGEQF
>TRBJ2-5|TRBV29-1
SFGGGGKETQY
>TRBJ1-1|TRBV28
ASSLVRHTEAF
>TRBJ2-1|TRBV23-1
ASSLAGGDNEQF
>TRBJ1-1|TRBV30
AWRAGQNTEAF
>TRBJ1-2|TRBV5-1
ASSPDRGNYGYT
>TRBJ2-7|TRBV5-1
ASSLGGQMSYEQY
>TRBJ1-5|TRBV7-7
ASSLTGQGYQPQH
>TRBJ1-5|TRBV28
ASSLGGYNQPQH
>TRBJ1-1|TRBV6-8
ASRDRGSTEAF
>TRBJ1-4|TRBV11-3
ASSLTGFGEKLF
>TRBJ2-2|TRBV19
ASSTRGTSGRAGNTGELF
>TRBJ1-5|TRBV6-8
ASIRGLLQPQH
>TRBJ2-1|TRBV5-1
ASRLEDRVHEQF
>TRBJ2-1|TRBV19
ASSIMRQYNEQF
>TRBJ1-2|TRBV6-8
ASSRGQGANGYT
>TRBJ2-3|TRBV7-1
ASSQQGTDTQY
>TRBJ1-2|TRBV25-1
ASSEYQGGYGYT
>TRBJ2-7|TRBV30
AWSVREEGSSPYEQY
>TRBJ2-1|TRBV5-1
ASSLDLSSYNEQF